Listed below are T cell receptor beta chains from one sample, sequenced in a study of cytomegalovirus exposure and HLA in healthy donors. The data were produced by immunoSEQ multiplex PCR, yet TCRdb's version contains in-frame clones alone and is incomplete. The sample yields 85,000 to 130,000 clones, 79% seen once. Sequenced: PBMCs. The origin of the receptors is a female donor in good health and CMV-seropositive. CDR3s include the opening cysteine and the closing phenylalanine or tryptophan. The order of the fields is V gene, clone size, D gene, J gene, CDR3 DNA, CDR3 protein. A D gene is named only where the DNA matches it firmly. A row's size may be missing; if present it is once, few, many or a size class.

v_call: TRBV2
clone_size: -
d_call: -
j_call: TRBJ2-2
cdr3_nt: TGTGCCAGCAGTGACACGTGGGGGCCCGGGGAGCTGTTTTTT
cdr3_aa: CASSDTWGPGELFF

v_call: TRBV10-3
clone_size: -
d_call: -
j_call: TRBJ1-1
cdr3_nt: TGTGCCATCGGGGGAGGGATTAACACTGAAGCTTTCTTT
cdr3_aa: CAIGGGINTEAFF

v_call: TRBV29-1
clone_size: few
d_call: TRBD2
j_call: TRBJ2-3
cdr3_nt: TGCAGCGCCCGGACTAGTGGAACTAGCACAGATACGCAGTATTTT
cdr3_aa: CSARTSGTSTDTQYF

v_call: TRBV19
clone_size: -
d_call: TRBD1
j_call: TRBJ1-5
cdr3_nt: TGTGCCAGTCGGACAGGCCTTGGAAATCAGCCCCAGCATTTT
cdr3_aa: CASRTGLGNQPQHF

v_call: TRBV2
clone_size: -
d_call: TRBD1
j_call: TRBJ1-2
cdr3_nt: TGTGCCAGCAGTGAACAGGGAGACAGGGGTGGCTACACCTTC
cdr3_aa: CASSEQGDRGGYTF

v_call: TRBV5-6
clone_size: -
d_call: TRBD1
j_call: TRBJ2-7
cdr3_nt: TGTGCCAGCAGCCGGGGACAGGGAGGTCCCTACGAGCAGTACTTC
cdr3_aa: CASSRGQGGPYEQYF

v_call: TRBV29-1
clone_size: -
d_call: -
j_call: TRBJ1-2
cdr3_nt: TGCAGCGTTGACAGGCCGAACTATGGCTACACCTTC
cdr3_aa: CSVDRPNYGYTF

v_call: TRBV19
clone_size: -
d_call: TRBD1
j_call: TRBJ1-1
cdr3_nt: TGTGCCAGTAGTATATCCTTTGGGACAGGGGGCTCTGAAGCTTTCTTT
cdr3_aa: CASSISFGTGGSEAFF

v_call: TRBV5-1
clone_size: -
d_call: TRBD1
j_call: TRBJ2-3
cdr3_nt: TGCGCCAGCAGCTTGGTCGGAACAGGGGGTTACAGCACAGATACGCAGTATTTT
cdr3_aa: CASSLVGTGGYSTDTQYF

v_call: TRBV4-1
clone_size: -
d_call: TRBD1
j_call: TRBJ1-1
cdr3_nt: TGCGCCAGCAGCCAAGCCGGCGACAGGGTAGCTGAAGCTTTCTTT
cdr3_aa: CASSQAGDRVAEAFF

v_call: TRBV11-2
clone_size: -
d_call: TRBD2
j_call: TRBJ2-1
cdr3_nt: TGTGCCAGCAGGGTTACTAGCGGGGTCTACAATGAGCAGTTCTTC
cdr3_aa: CASRVTSGVYNEQFF

v_call: TRBV6-5
clone_size: -
d_call: TRBD1
j_call: TRBJ1-5
cdr3_nt: TGTGCCAGCAGTTCCCCGGGACAGTTCCCGCGAGGGCCCCAGCATTTT
cdr3_aa: CASSSPGQFPRGPQHF

v_call: TRBV21-1
clone_size: -
d_call: -
j_call: TRBJ1-5
cdr3_nt: TGTGCCAGCATGCTGACCAGGGGGGAGACAGAGTATAGCAATCAGCCCCAGCATTTT
cdr3_aa: CASMLTRGETEYSNQPQHF

v_call: TRBV5-1
clone_size: few
d_call: TRBD1
j_call: TRBJ1-4
cdr3_nt: TGCGCCAGCAGCGGAGGGACAGGGAAAAATGAAAAACTGTTTTTT
cdr3_aa: CASSGGTGKNEKLFF

v_call: TRBV7-9
clone_size: -
d_call: TRBD2
j_call: TRBJ2-3
cdr3_nt: TGTGCCAGCAGCCCAGAACCACTAGCGGGCACAGATACGCAGTATTTT
cdr3_aa: CASSPEPLAGTDTQYF

v_call: TRBV12-5
clone_size: -
d_call: -
j_call: TRBJ2-7
cdr3_nt: TGTGCTAGTGGTTTGGGGGCGGGCTCCTACGAGCAGTACTTC
cdr3_aa: CASGLGAGSYEQYF

v_call: TRBV29-1
clone_size: -
d_call: TRBD2
j_call: TRBJ2-7
cdr3_nt: TGCAGCTTTAGCGGGGGGGTCCACGAGCAGTACTTC
cdr3_aa: CSFSGGVHEQYF

v_call: TRBV6-5
clone_size: -
d_call: -
j_call: TRBJ2-5
cdr3_nt: TGTGCCAGCAGACCGGACAAGCGGAGGGGAGAGACCCAGTACTTC
cdr3_aa: CASRPDKRRGETQYF

v_call: TRBV10-2
clone_size: -
d_call: TRBD1
j_call: TRBJ1-1
cdr3_nt: TGCGCCAGCAACTTACAGGGGTCCGGCACTGAAGCTTTCTTT
cdr3_aa: CASNLQGSGTEAFF

v_call: TRBV9
clone_size: few
d_call: -
j_call: TRBJ2-5
cdr3_nt: TGTGCCAGCAGCGTAGCTTCCCGTTCTCAAGAGACCCAGTACTTC
cdr3_aa: CASSVASRSQETQYF

v_call: TRBV9
clone_size: -
d_call: -
j_call: TRBJ2-1
cdr3_nt: TGTGCCAGCAGCGTAGTGCCAGATCACAATGAGCAGTTCTTC
cdr3_aa: CASSVVPDHNEQFF

v_call: TRBV4-2
clone_size: -
d_call: -
j_call: TRBJ2-1
cdr3_nt: TGTGCCAGCAGCCAAGAGACTACCTGGGAGGCTAATGAGCAGTTCTTC
cdr3_aa: CASSQETTWEANEQFF

v_call: TRBV27
clone_size: -
d_call: -
j_call: TRBJ1-3
cdr3_nt: TGTGCCAGCAGTTCCAGCTCTGGAAACACCATATATTTT
cdr3_aa: CASSSSSGNTIYF

v_call: TRBV19
clone_size: -
d_call: TRBD2
j_call: TRBJ2-3
cdr3_nt: TGTGCCAGTAGTAGGCCCCGACTAGCGGGAGGGGGAGATACGCAGTATTTT
cdr3_aa: CASSRPRLAGGGDTQYF

v_call: TRBV18
clone_size: once
d_call: -
j_call: TRBJ2-1
cdr3_nt: TGTGCCAGCTCGCCGACTCGCCCAGGGGCCTACAATGAGCAGTTCTTC
cdr3_aa: CASSPTRPGAYNEQFF

v_call: TRBV10-1
clone_size: -
d_call: TRBD1
j_call: TRBJ2-7
cdr3_nt: TGCGCCAGCAGTGAGTCCGGGACAGGGGTCTACGAAGGGCAGTACTTC
cdr3_aa: CASSESGTGVYEGQYF

v_call: TRBV30
clone_size: -
d_call: -
j_call: TRBJ1-6
cdr3_nt: TGTGCCTGGAGTCCCATGGACAGAGATTCACCCCTCCACTTT
cdr3_aa: CAWSPMDRDSPLHF

v_call: TRBV6-5
clone_size: once
d_call: TRBD1
j_call: TRBJ1-2
cdr3_nt: TGTGCCAGCAGTTACCCAGGACAGGCAGCTGGCTACACCTTC
cdr3_aa: CASSYPGQAAGYTF

v_call: TRBV2
clone_size: -
d_call: TRBD1
j_call: TRBJ1-2
cdr3_nt: TGTGCCAACCTAGACCGGGACAGAGGGAGATATGGCTACACCTTC
cdr3_aa: CANLDRDRGRYGYTF

v_call: TRBV5-1
clone_size: -
d_call: -
j_call: TRBJ2-3
cdr3_nt: TGCGCCAGCAGCTCCCAGGGAGGTCAATCAGATACGCAGTATTTT
cdr3_aa: CASSSQGGQSDTQYF

v_call: TRBV6-5
clone_size: -
d_call: -
j_call: TRBJ1-1
cdr3_nt: TGTGCCAGCCACAGGGTGGCCACTGAAGCTTTCTTT
cdr3_aa: CASHRVATEAFF